The 28 T cell receptor beta chains given below trace back to one sample, sequenced in a study of human T cells and chemical hapten exposure. Time point of the sample: patch test 1, 2 weeks after DPC sensitization. This sample's treatment: therapeutic diphenylcyclopropenone sensitization with weekly scalp DPC. TCRdb analysed the RACE reads with MiXCR anew, one entry per CDR3 protein. The sample contains roughly 190,000 distinct CDR3 sequences, 20% to 25% of which appear only once. The specimen comprised whole blood, sampled in connection with sensitization to the hapten diphenylcyclopropenone (DPC). These receptors came from a woman in her 50s with alopecia areata. Some clones in this sample may be carry-over from other donors' samples.

This clonotype was observed a few times. The chain combines TRBV7-2 with TRBJ2-2; 7 bases map to TRBD1. Germline V gene sequence: CDR1 SGHTA, CDR2 FQGNSA. The CDR3 sequence is 15 residues long. The trim removed 6 bases at V and 3 bases at J, leaving 7 bases unmatched. The chain's CDR3 is CASRPGQAYTGELFF. CDR3 DNA sequence: TGTGCCAGCAGGCCCGGACAGGCATACACCGGGGAGCTGTTTTTT. Complete variable domain (other parts from reference TRBV7-2 and TRBJ2-2): GAGVSQSPSNKVTEKGKDVELRCDPISGHTALYWYRQSLGQGLEFLIYFQGNSAPDKSGLPSDRFSAERTGGSVSTLTIQRTQQEDSAVYLCASRPGQAYTGELFFGEGSRLTVL.

The sample holds a few counts of this clonotype. The chain couples TRBV9 to TRBJ2-1; 8 bases are shared with TRBD2. Germline loops: CDR1 SGDLS, CDR2 YYNGEE. V shed 0 bases, J shed 10 bases, and the junction held 12 bases outside the gene matches. The CDR3 length is 16 residues. The CDR3 DNA follows: TGTGCCAGCAGCGTAGAAGGGACTAGGGTAGGTTTAGAGCAGTTCTTC. It codes for CASSVEGTRVGLEQFF. The entire variable domain, with the rest obtained from reference TRBV9 and TRBJ2-1, is as follows: DSGVTQTPKHLITATGQRVTLRCSPRSGDLSVYWYQQSLDQGLQFLIQYYNGEERAKGNILERFSAQQFPDLHSELNLSSLELGDSALYFCASSVEGTRVGLEQFFGPGTRLTVL.

There are a few counts of this clonotype. The chain uses TRBV6-5 and TRBJ1-1; D is ambiguous. The CDR3 is made up of 14 amino acids. The V gene's germline CDR1 is MNHEY and CDR2 SVGAGI. V was trimmed by 7 bases and J by 4 bases, leaving 16 bases between them. The DNA for the CDR3 is TGTGCCAGCAAGGCGTTGAATCTCGGCACTGAAGCTTTCTTT. Translation gives CASKALNLGTEAFF.

This clonotype was counted between two and nine times. This sequence joins TRBV4-2 and TRBJ1-6; TRBD1 is a possible D gene (5 bases). Germline V gives CDR1 LGHNA, CDR2 YNFKEQ. The length of the CDR3 is 16 residues. V shed 0 bases and J shed 4 bases, with 10 bases lying between them. The CDR3 here is CASSQDPDTYNSPLHF. The DNA for the CDR3 is TGTGCCAGCAGCCAAGATCCGGACACGTATAATTCACCCCTCCACTTT.

A few counts support this clonotype. V is TRBV11-2 and J is TRBJ1-2; D unclear. This CDR3 has 14 amino acids. Looked up from germline, CDR1 is SGHAT and CDR2 is FQNNGV. Deletions cut 3 bases from V and 8 bases from J, with 16 bases between. This chain's CDR3 is CASSFRQPTQGYTF. In nucleotides, the CDR3 is TGTGCCAGCAGCTTTAGGCAGCCCACACAAGGCTACACCTTC. Drawing the rest from reference TRBV11-2 and TRBJ1-2, the complete variable domain is EAGVAQSPRYKIIEKRQSVAFWCNPISGHATLYWYQQILGQGPKLLIQFQNNGVVDDSQLPKDRFSAERLKGVDSTLKIQPAKLEDSAVYLCASSFRQPTQGYTFGSGTRLTVV.

This clonotype was observed a handful of times. The chain is built from TRBV6-5 and TRBJ1-3; 7 nucleotides agree with TRBD1. The germline V gene encodes CDR1 MNHEY and CDR2 SVGAGI. V lost 2 bases to trimming and J lost 2 bases; unmatched junction nucleotides: 3. The CDR3 has 15 residues. Written as DNA, the CDR3 is TGTGCCAGCAGTTACGCCCAGGGGGCTGGAAACACCATATATTTT. Amino acids: CASSYAQGAGNTIYF.

This chain joins TRBV10-3 and TRBJ2-1, with 9 bases identical to TRBD2. The CDR3 length is 15 residues. Germline CDR1 is ENHRY and CDR2 is SYGVKD. With V trimmed by 0 bases and J by 3 bases, 0 bases remained unmatched. This CDR3 is CAISESTSGYNEQFF. The CDR3 region has the DNA TGTGCCATCAGTGAGTCGACTAGCGGCTACAATGAGCAGTTCTTC.

This clonotype came up a few times. This sequence joins TRBV20-1 and TRBJ2-1, with 9 bases matching TRBD2. V lost 3 bases, J lost 7 bases, and 10 bases stayed unmatched. CDR3 length: 15 residues. Germline V gives CDR1 DFQATT, CDR2 SNEGSKA (reference sequence). For the CDR3, the DNA is TGCAGTGCTAGGTTTAGCGGGAGAAGTACGAATGAGCAGTTCTTC. Protein product: CSARFSGRSTNEQFF.

This clonotype was seen ten or more times. The chain has TRBV7-2 and TRBJ2-7, with D unclear. Per the germline V gene, CDR1 is SGHTA and CDR2 is FQGNSA. The CDR3 contains 14 residues. With 2 bases removed from V and 3 bases from J, the gap between germline ends came to 11 bases. The chain's CDR3 is CASSLNGPNYEQYF. CDR3 DNA: TGTGCCAGCAGCTTAAACGGACCCAACTACGAGCAGTACTTC.

The J gene is TRBJ2-1, the V gene TRBV6-1; D gene uncertain. The length of the CDR3 is 15 residues. Per the germline V gene, CDR1 is MNHNS and CDR2 is SASEGT. V lost 7 bases, J lost 0 bases, and 13 bases lay in between. The CDR3: CASTNPFSSYNEQFF. CDR3 bases: TGTGCCAGCACTAACCCATTTAGCTCCTACAATGAGCAGTTCTTC.

V gene TRBV27 combines with J gene TRBJ2-1, with D possibly TRBD2 on 6 matching bases. This CDR3 spans 13 amino acids. Germline V CDR1 and CDR2: MNHEY, SMNVEV (reference sequence). V was pared by 9 bases and J by 2 bases, with 11 bases between. The CDR3 DNA reads as TGTGCCAGTCGATGGGGGGCCTACAATGAGCAGTTCTTC. It is translated as CASRWGAYNEQFF.

This clonotype was seen a handful of times. This rearrangement joins TRBV20-1 to TRBJ2-5; TRBD1 agrees at 7 bases. From germline, CDR1 is DFQATT and CDR2 SNEGSKA (reference sequence). V was clipped by 0 bases and J by 1 base; unmatched bases: 5. The CDR3 has 15 residues. The CDR3 nucleotides are TGCAGTGCTAGAGATCCGACAGGGTCCCAAGAGACCCAGTACTTC. As protein: CSARDPTGSQETQYF.

This clonotype has a count of ten or more. The chain has TRBV2 and TRBJ1-6; D is ambiguous. CDR1 and CDR2 (germline): SNHLY, FYNNEI. The CDR3 spans 15 residues. Between the trimmed V and J ends, which lost 7 bases and 5 bases, there was a span of 15 bases. The CDR3 reads CASTPRAGHNSPLHF. CDR3 coding DNA: TGTGCCAGCACCCCCCGGGCCGGTCATAATTCACCCCTCCACTTT.

The rearrangement uses TRBV5-1 and TRBJ2-7; the match to TRBD2 covers 14 bases. In germline, CDR1 is SGHRS, CDR2 YFSETQ. CDR3 length: 15 residues. J was trimmed by 9 bases and V by 6 bases; bases with no gene match: 11. CDR3 region: CASTFAGTSGSGQYF. The CDR3 DNA is TGCGCCAGCACCTTCGCCGGGACTAGCGGGAGCGGGCAGTACTTC. Using reference TRBV5-1 and TRBJ2-7 for the parts outside the CDR3, the full variable domain is KAGVTQTPRYLIKTRGQQVTLSCSPISGHRSVSWYQQTPGQGLQFLFEYFSETQRNKGNFPGRFSGRQFSNSRSEMNVSTLELGDSALYLCASTFAGTSGSGQYFGPGTRLTVT.

The J gene is TRBJ2-1, the V gene TRBV4-1, with 8 nucleotides matching TRBD2. This CDR3 contains 16 residues. Trimming cost V 1 base and J 8 bases; bases outside gene matches: 10. Germline V gene data show CDR1 as MGHRA and CDR2 as YSYEKL. The CDR3 spells CASSQVVLAGLDEQFF. The CDR3 DNA follows: TGCGCCAGCAGCCAAGTAGTCCTAGCGGGTCTCGATGAGCAGTTCTTC.

This clonotype was detected only a few times. Written as DNA, the CDR3 is TGCAGCGTTGCGGGCAGGGGGCGCGACACTGAAGCTTTCTTT. Protein sequence: CSVAGRGRDTEAFF. The chain couples TRBV29-1 to TRBJ1-1; TRBD1 aligns across 8 bases. The CDR3 is 14 residues long. The trim removed 4 bases at V and 3 bases at J, leaving 7 bases unmatched. From germline, CDR1 is SQVTM and CDR2 ANQGSEA. Variable domain in full (rest from reference TRBV29-1 and TRBJ1-1): SAVISQKPSRDICQRGTSLTIQCQVDSQVTMMFWYRQQPGQSLTLIATANQGSEATYESGFVIDKFPISRPNLTFSTLTVSNMSPEDSSIYLCSVAGRGRDTEAFFGQGTRLTVV.

The table lists this clonotype with a few counts. V usage is TRBV7-9 and J usage is TRBJ2-7; D tentatively fits TRBD1 or TRBD2 (5 bases each). The ends were cut back, 5 bases at V and 7 bases at J, with 15 bases in the middle. Germline loops: CDR1 SEHNR, CDR2 FQNEAQ (reference sequence). The CDR3 runs 13 residues. The CDR3 region has the DNA TGTGCCAGCAGCGGGGTCGGGGCTGGAGAGCAGTACTTC. Its translation is CASSGVGAGEQYF. The full variable domain, its missing parts supplied by reference TRBV7-9 and TRBJ2-7, is DTGVSQNPRHKITKRGQNVTFRCDPISEHNRLYWYRQTLGQGPEFLTYFQNEAQLEKSRLLSDRFSAERPKGSFSTLEIQRTEQGDSAMYLCASSGVGAGEQYFGPGTRLTVT.

This clonotype was detected only a few times. This chain connects TRBV20-1 to TRBJ1-2, with D unresolved. Trimming took off 4 bases at V and 4 bases at J, with 7 bases between the two ends. From germline, CDR1 is DFQATT and CDR2 SNEGSKA (reference sequence). The CDR3 consists of 11 residues. For the CDR3, the DNA is TGCAGTGCTACGGATTCCTATGGCTACACCTTC. The encoded protein is CSATDSYGYTF.

The chain carries TRBV20-1 and TRBJ2-1; TRBD1 matches at 8 bases. CDR1 and CDR2 (germline): DFQATT, SNEGSKA (reference sequence). The CDR3 consists of 17 residues. V shed 0 bases and J 2 bases; nucleotides not matched to a gene: 9. CDR3 nucleotides: TGCAGTGCTAGAGATCCCCAAGGGACAGGCCCCTACAATGAGCAGTTCTTC. Translating gives CSARDPQGTGPYNEQFF.

The chain employs TRBV7-9 and TRBJ2-1, with D perhaps being TRBD1 or TRBD2 (5 bases each). V was clipped by 2 bases and J by 5 bases, with 10 bases between them. The CDR3 has 14 amino acids. CDR1 and CDR2 (germline): SEHNR, FQNEAQ (reference sequence). CDR3 bases: TGTGCCAGCAGCTTAAGTGGGGACCACAATGAGCAGTTCTTC. Protein product: CASSLSGDHNEQFF.

This chain joins TRBV21-1 and TRBJ1-1. TRBV21-1 is listed as a pseudogene. The CDR3 consists of 13 residues. The CDR3 region has the DNA TGTGCCAGCGGGTATAGGGTCTCCGGTGAAGCTTTCTTT. This encodes CASGYRVSGEAFF.

This clonotype was found a few times. The chain employs TRBV20-1 and TRBJ1-1, with unresolved D. V was clipped by 0 bases and J by 0 bases, with 8 bases between them. This CDR3 contains 14 residues. From germline, CDR1 is DFQATT and CDR2 SNEGSKA (reference sequence). The CDR3 DNA reads TGCAGTGCTAGAGATGTTGCCATGAACACTGAAGCTTTCTTT. It yields the protein CSARDVAMNTEAFF.

The chain carries TRBV5-5 and TRBJ1-5; D call uncertain. Per the germline V gene, CDR1 is SGHKS and CDR2 is YYEKEE (reference sequence). The CDR3 loop spans 16 amino acids. Trimming pared 4 bases from V and 0 bases from J, leaving 14 bases between. The CDR3 DNA reads TGTGCCAGCAGCCCGGTCTCTGGAGGTAGCAATCAGCCCCAGCATTTT. It specifies CASSPVSGGSNQPQHF.

There are a few counts of this clonotype. This rearrangement joins TRBV25-1 to TRBJ2-1, with TRBD1 matching over 10 bases. Germline trimming cut 4 bases from V and 4 bases from J; bases unmatched to any gene: 7. The CDR3 is 16 amino acids. Germline V gives CDR1 MGHDK, CDR2 SYGVNS. This CDR3 reads CASSAPPGQGYNEQFF. The DNA for the CDR3 is TGTGCCAGCAGTGCCCCTCCGGGACAGGGGTACAATGAGCAGTTCTTC.

The rearrangement uses TRBV7-2 and TRBJ2-7; the D is unclear. Trimming pared 7 bases from V and 4 bases from J, leaving 17 bases between. Germline V gene sequence: CDR1 SGHTA, CDR2 FQGNSA. The CDR3 length is 14 residues. The DNA for the CDR3 is TGTGCCAGCACTCTACCCAACCCAGCATACGAGCAGTACTTC. Its protein is CASTLPNPAYEQYF.

In this sample, this clonotype turned up a few times. V usage is TRBV5-1 and J usage is TRBJ1-4; tentative D call: TRBD1 (6 bases). The CDR3 extends over 14 amino acids. Trimming left V 6 bases short and J 8 bases short, with 17 bases between. The V gene's germline CDR1 is SGHRS and CDR2 YFSETQ. The CDR3 loop reads CASKGGTGSEKLFF. The CDR3 coding sequence is TGCGCCAGCAAGGGGGGAACAGGGTCCGAAAAACTGTTTTTT.

The CDR3 loop is CASSLQGTGTYEQYF. CDR3 coding DNA: TGTGCCAGCAGCTTACAGGGGACGGGCACCTACGAGCAGTACTTC. The rearrangement joins TRBV7-3 to TRBJ2-7; the D gene is possibly TRBD1 (6 bases). Germline V CDR1 and CDR2: SGHTA, FQGTGA. Trimming shortened V by 2 bases and J by 2 bases, and 13 bases separated the two germline ends. The CDR3 totals 15 residues.

This sequence joins TRBV3-1 and TRBJ2-3; D unclear. Trimming stripped 4 bases from V and 3 bases from J, with 5 bases between. This CDR3 comprises 12 residues. Germline values: CDR1 LGHDT, CDR2 YNNKEL (reference sequence). The CDR3 region is CASSRLTDTQYF. CDR3 sequence (DNA): TGTGCCAGCAGCCGACTTACAGATACGCAGTATTTT.